The 17 T cell receptor beta chains given below trace back to one sample, sequenced in a study of CD8 T cells in ankylosing spondylitis. Overall study results and limits: Typical of ankylosing spondylitis blood, it appeared, was a TCR beta motif of eight highly homologous variants.

TCRdb analysed the 5' RACE reads with MiXCR anew, one entry per CDR3 protein. The sample shows about 450,000 distinct CDR3 sequences, roughly a quarter of them seen only once. No antigen is known for these receptors. Sequencing used blood, either unsorted or a sorted T cell fraction (not recorded which). The receptor source for this set is a male donor with ankylosing spondylitis.

DNA for the CDR3: TGCGCCAGCAGCCCAGGACTCCTTTGGTCCGACAATGAGCAGTTCTTC. As protein: CASSPGLLWSDNEQFF. This rearrangement joins TRBV5-1 to TRBJ2-1; a possible D gene is TRBD2 (5 bases). CDR3 length: 16 amino acids. The V end was cut by 4 bases, the J end by 5 bases, with 19 bases between. Germline assignment: CDR1 SGHRS and CDR2 YFSETQ.

This clonotype has only a few counts. The chain joins TRBV5-1 to TRBJ2-7; TRBD1 agrees at 7 bases. Trimming cost V 2 bases and J 7 bases; bases outside gene matches: 12. This CDR3 is built from 15 residues. Germline V CDR1 and CDR2: SGHRS, YFSETQ. The CDR3 here is CASSLDRDTLGEQYF. DNA of the CDR3: TGCGCCAGCAGCTTAGACAGGGACACCCTTGGGGAGCAGTACTTC.

This clonotype occurred a few times. The gene calls are TRBV12-3 or TRBV12-4 and TRBJ2-1; D assignment may be TRBD1 or TRBD2 (5 bases each). The CDR3 is 14 amino acids. V dropped 7 bases and J dropped 5 bases, with 15 bases sitting between them. The CDR3 bases are TGTGCCAGCAACTGGTGGGGGTCGGACAATGAGCAGTTCTTC. The encoded protein is CASNWWGSDNEQFF.

This clonotype was counted a few times. The CDR3 DNA is TGCGCCAGCAGCGTCGACAGGGGAAGCAATCAGCCCCAGCATTTT. This translates into CASSVDRGSNQPQHF. This chain joins TRBV5-1 and TRBJ1-5; 8 bases agree with TRBD1. Per the germline V gene, CDR1 is SGHRS and CDR2 is YFSETQ. The CDR3 loop spans 15 amino acids. The V segment lost 4 bases and the J segment 1 base; nucleotides outside the gene matches: 4.

The chain combines TRBV12-3 or TRBV12-4 with TRBJ1-1; 8 bases align to TRBD1. The ends lost 8 bases at V and 5 bases at J; junction bases unmatched: 13. This CDR3 comprises 15 residues. This CDR3 is CASQGAGGRETEAFF. The CDR3 region has the DNA TGTGCCAGCCAGGGGGCAGGGGGCCGAGAGACTGAAGCTTTCTTT.

The CDR3 sequence: CASSFSTETSYEQYF. CDR3 nucleotides: TGTGCCAGCAGCTTCTCCACAGAGACGTCCTACGAGCAGTACTTC. The rearrangement joins TRBV7-6 to TRBJ2-7; D is uncertain. V was cut by 3 bases and J by 1 base, with 13 bases left in between. The CDR3 spans 15 residues. Germline V gene sequence: CDR1 SGHVS, CDR2 FNYEAQ.

At least ten counts were recorded for this clonotype. V and J are TRBV5-1 and TRBJ2-2, with D tentatively TRBD1 (5 bases). Trimming cost V 1 base and J 3 bases, with 7 bases left between them. Looked up from germline, CDR1 is SGHRS and CDR2 is YFSETQ. CDR3 size: 14 residues. CDR3 coding DNA: TGCGCCAGCAGCTTGCGCAGGGACACCGGGGAGCTGTTTTTT. Its translation is CASSLRRDTGELFF.

The chain joins TRBV20-1 to TRBJ1-5, with TRBD1 identical over 11 bases. Germline V lookup: CDR1 DFQATT, CDR2 SNEGSKA (reference sequence). This CDR3 has 13 amino acids. Losses at the gene ends were 5 bases for V and 9 bases for J; bases not matched to a gene: 6. CDR3 sequence reads: CSAEGQGGGPQHF. The CDR3 DNA sequence: TGCAGTGCTGAGGGACAGGGGGGAGGGCCCCAGCATTTT.

The chain uses TRBV5-1 and TRBJ1-1; no clear D. The V end lost 4 bases, the J end lost 1 base, and 8 bases lay between the germline ends. This CDR3 spans 13 amino acids. Germline values: CDR1 SGHRS, CDR2 YFSETQ. CDR3 loop: CASSEDGNTEAFF. The DNA of the CDR3 is TGCGCCAGCAGCGAGGACGGGAACACTGAAGCTTTCTTT.

V and J are TRBV5-1 and TRBJ2-4, with D possibly being TRBD2 (5 bases). Germline V gene lookup returns CDR1 SGHRS and CDR2 YFSETQ. V dropped 3 bases and J dropped 0 bases, with 16 bases sitting between them. The CDR3 extends over 17 amino acids. The CDR3 spells CASSSGSSPLAKNIQYF. CDR3 nucleotide sequence: TGCGCCAGCAGCTCGGGATCAAGCCCATTAGCCAAAAACATTCAGTACTTC.

The genes are TRBV10-1 and TRBJ1-1, with 7 bases identical to TRBD1. This CDR3 has 14 residues. V trimming: 8 bases; J trimming: 6 bases; junction bases outside the gene matches: 12. From germline, CDR1 is WNHNN and CDR2 SYGVQD (reference sequence). This CDR3 is CASSPGPGGSEAFF. The CDR3 DNA is TGCGCCAGCTCACCGGGCCCAGGGGGATCTGAAGCTTTCTTT.

CDR3 in DNA: TGCAGTGCTGAACGACTAGCGGATACGCAGTATTTT. Its protein is CSAERLADTQYF. The chain has TRBV20-1 and TRBJ2-3, with 8 bases fitting TRBD2. The CDR3 consists of 12 residues. V was pared by 5 bases and J by 6 bases, with 4 bases of the junction left unmatched. The germline V gene encodes CDR1 DFQATT and CDR2 SNEGSKA (reference sequence).

There are a few counts of this clonotype. The V and J genes are TRBV14 and TRBJ1-2, with D perhaps TRBD1 (6 bases). The V gene lost 1 base and the J gene lost 8 bases, with 20 bases spanning the gap. The CDR3 is made up of 16 amino acids. Germline CDR1 reads SGHDN; CDR2 reads FVKESK. DNA for the CDR3: TGTGCCAGCAGCCAAGGAGGTTCCAGGGGAGGAGGAGGCTACACCTTC. Amino acid sequence: CASSQGGSRGGGGYTF.

This chain uses TRBV3-1 with TRBJ2-1; D not certain. V was clipped by 1 base and J by 10 bases, with 20 bases between them. CDR3 length equals 16 residues. CDR1 and CDR2 (germline): LGHDT, YNNKEL (reference sequence). Here the CDR3 DNA reads TGTGCCAGCAGCCAAGTTCTCTCCGGACCGTTTGGCGAGCAGTTCTTC. It is translated as CASSQVLSGPFGEQFF.

The chain combines TRBV5-1 with TRBJ2-1, with a possible D match to TRBD2 (6 bases). The V gene's germline CDR1 is SGHRS and CDR2 YFSETQ. The CDR3 is made up of 15 amino acids. V lost 2 bases and J 4 bases, leaving 13 bases between the germline ends. This chain's CDR3 is CASSLGSGEYNEQFF. The CDR3 DNA follows: TGCGCCAGCAGCTTAGGTTCGGGAGAGTACAATGAGCAGTTCTTC. The whole variable domain, filled in from reference TRBV5-1 and TRBJ2-1, reads KAGVTQTPRYLIKTRGQQVTLSCSPISGHRSVSWYQQTPGQGLQFLFEYFSETQRNKGNFPGRFSGRQFSNSRSEMNVSTLELGDSALYLCASSLGSGEYNEQFFGPGTRLTVL.

The rearrangement uses TRBV6-5 and TRBJ2-7, with unresolved D. Looked up from germline, CDR1 is MNHEY and CDR2 is SVGAGI. V was cut by 4 bases and J by 0 bases, with 7 bases left in between. This CDR3 has 13 residues. The CDR3 DNA sequence: TGTGCCAGCAGTTTACACAGCTCCTACGAGCAGTACGTC. It yields the protein CASSLHSSYEQYV.

This sequence joins TRBV6-2 or TRBV6-3 and TRBJ1-1; no reliable D call. The CDR3 is 13 residues long. CDR1 MNHEY and CDR2 SVGEGT come from the germline V gene. The ends were cut back, 7 bases at V and 3 bases at J, with 12 bases in the middle. The CDR3 loop is CASTFYGDTEAFF. CDR3 DNA: TGTGCCAGCACCTTTTATGGGGACACTGAAGCTTTCTTT.